A single sample is the source of the 9 T cell receptor beta chains below, sequenced in a study of identifying expanded T cells in peripheral blood. Measured with immunoSEQ multiplex PCR; TCRdb has only the in-frame clones, and not every one. Counted here are about 85,000 clones, 70% to 90% occurring once; the ten biggest clones make up under 20%. Sequencing was carried out using blood. The receptors were sampled from a person aged 18-70 years in good health.

The chain has TRBV7-9 and TRBJ2-2; possibly TRBD1 for D (6 bases). The CDR3 has 16 residues. The germline CDR1 and CDR2 sequences are SEHNR and FQNEAQ (reference sequence). The V end lost 6 bases, the J end lost 0 bases, and 14 bases lay between the germline ends. CDR3 DNA: TGTGCCAGCAGTTCGACAGGCACGGCGAACACCGGGGAGCTGTTTTTT. Translating gives CASSSTGTANTGELFF.

V and J are TRBV28 and TRBJ2-5, with 8 positions matching TRBD2. CDR3 size: 14 residues. From germline, CDR1 is MDHEN and CDR2 SYDVKM. V lost 2 bases to trimming and J lost 5 bases; unmatched junction nucleotides: 4. The chain's CDR3 is CASSLRGGRETQYF. The CDR3 coding sequence is TGTGCCAGCAGTTTACGGGGGGGCCGGGAGACCCAGTACTTC.

V usage is TRBV5-6 and J usage is TRBJ1-1; D may be TRBD1 (6 bases). CDR1 is SGHDT and CDR2 is YYEEEE in the germline V gene. CDR3 size: 13 residues. With 4 bases removed from V and 7 bases from J, the gap between germline ends came to 14 bases. The CDR3 DNA is TGTGCCAGCAGCAGTCAGGGGCGAGATGAAGCTTTCTTT. The encoded protein is CASSSQGRDEAFF.

The V gene is TRBV2, the J gene TRBJ2-7, with 8 bases fitting TRBD1. Germline CDR1 SNHLY, CDR2 FYNNEI. The V segment lost 5 bases and the J segment 3 bases; nucleotides outside the gene matches: 0. The CDR3 runs 12 residues. The CDR3 protein is CASSTGGYEQYF. CDR3 nucleotide sequence: TGTGCCAGCAGTACAGGGGGCTACGAGCAGTACTTC.

V and J are TRBV6-1 and TRBJ2-5; 7 bases are a match to TRBD1. With 6 bases clipped from V and 5 bases from J, the junction kept 18 bases outside the gene matches. Germline V gene sequence: CDR1 MNHNS, CDR2 SASEGT. CDR3 length: 17 residues. The CDR3 sequence: CASSERGRQGDLETQYF. The CDR3, as DNA: TGTGCCAGCAGCGAAAGGGGCCGACAGGGAGATTTGGAGACCCAGTACTTC.

The chain's CDR3 is CASSLGQGIYNEQFF. Written as DNA, the CDR3 is TGTGCCAGCAGCCTGGGACAGGGAATATACAATGAGCAGTTCTTC. The chain links TRBV14 to TRBJ2-1; 9 bases are shared with TRBD1. This CDR3 contains 15 residues. Germline-derived CDR1 and CDR2 are SGHDN and FVKESK. V lost 4 bases, J lost 4 bases, and 5 bases stayed unmatched.

In this sample, this clone turned up once. V usage is TRBV7-6 and J usage is TRBJ2-5, with D uncertain. This CDR3 has 11 residues. The V end lost 4 bases, the J end lost 5 bases, and 5 bases lay between the germline ends. CDR1 SGHVS and CDR2 FNYEAQ come from the germline V gene. The CDR3 DNA reads as TGTGCCAGCAGCTGGGCGGAGACCCAGTACTTC. This gives the protein CASSWAETQYF.

This chain's CDR3 is CASSRQGNTGELFF. The CDR3 bases are TGTGCCAGTAGTAGACAGGGAAACACCGGGGAGCTGTTTTTT. V is TRBV19 and J is TRBJ2-2, with 7 positions matching TRBD1. The CDR3 is made up of 14 amino acids. Trimming cost V 4 bases and J 2 bases; bases outside gene matches: 1. In germline, CDR1 is LNHDA, CDR2 SQIVND (reference sequence).

The CDR3 coding sequence is TGTGCCAGCAGAAAGTCCGCTGAAGCTTTCTTT. As protein: CASRKSAEAFF. The chain joins TRBV2 to TRBJ1-1; D call uncertain. CDR1 and CDR2 from the germline V gene are SNHLY and FYNNEI. The CDR3 runs to 11 residues. The V and J ends lost 6 bases and 6 bases respectively, with 8 bases between them.